This TCR beta chain was sequenced for a study of OX40 agonist ivuxolimab in advanced cancers. Study at large: Ivuxolimab, an agonist antibody against OX40 (CD134), was given to patients.

The protocol was immunoSEQ multiplex PCR, while the TCRdb copy is restricted to in-frame clones and leaves out a portion. The sample comprises tens of thousands of clones, 87% of which are singletons, and 2.5% to 3% rests with the top ten. Note on this clone: Other DNA sequences in the sample encode the same CDR3.

Germline V gene lookup returns CDR1 LNHDA and CDR2 SQIVND (reference sequence). V lost 0 bases, J lost 5 bases, and 9 bases stayed unmatched. This CDR3 region has 17 residues. The sequencing used CD4+ or CD8+ T cells sorted from blood, collected in a trial of the OX40 agonist ivuxolimab. This clonotype originated in an adult with an advanced solid tumor such as melanoma, head and neck, liver or kidney cancer. The chain joins TRBV19 to TRBJ1-1; TRBD1 matches 10 bases. CDR3 residues: CASSIDRQGAWRTEAFF. In DNA, the CDR3 is TGTGCCAGTAGTATAGATCGACAGGGGGCATGGAGGACTGAAGCTTTCTTT.